This is a list of T cell receptor beta chains from one sample in a study of PD-1 blockade in mismatch repair-deficient tumors. Sequenced by immunoSEQ multiplex PCR; TCRdb stores in-frame clones only, minus some. There are tens of thousands of clones in the sample; more than 75% occur only once, and approximately 22% lies in the top ten. Sequenced here: peripheral blood, sampled 4 weeks after starting pembrolizumab. Every receptor here comes from an adult with mismatch repair-deficient cancer. The CDR3 runs from the conserved cysteine through the conserved F or W. The order of the fields is J gene, clone size, V gene, D gene, CDR3 DNA, CDR3 protein. A D gene is named only where the DNA matches it firmly. The size of a clone is reported for some rows only, either as once, few or many, or as a class for expanded clones.

>TRBJ1-2|-|TRBV5-1|-
TGCGCCAGCAGCTTGGGACAAAACTATGGCTACACCTTC
CASSLGQNYGYTF
>TRBJ2-5|-|TRBV23-1|-
TGCGCCAGCAGTCAATCGAAGGAGACCCAGTACTTC
CASSQSKETQYF
>TRBJ2-7|-|TRBV11-3|-
TGTGCCAGCAGCTTAGACGCCATGGGGACCTACGAGCAGTACTTC
CASSLDAMGTYEQYF
>TRBJ2-1|-|TRBV5-6|TRBD1
TGTGCCAGCAGCGGTTTAGGGGGCCAAGTGAACAATGAGCAGTTCTTC
CASSGLGGQVNNEQFF
>TRBJ2-6|-|TRBV30|-
TGTGCCTGGAGAAGGTTGCGGGGAGCTGGGGCCAACGTCCTGACTTTC
CAWRRLRGAGANVLTF
>TRBJ2-7|-|TRBV11-2|TRBD2
TGTGCCAGCAGCACATCCGGGACTAGCGGATACGAGCAGTACTTC
CASSTSGTSGYEQYF
>TRBJ2-1|-|TRBV7-8|-
TGTGCCAGCACGCCTAGGTCCTACAATGAGCAGTTCTTC
CASTPRSYNEQFF
>TRBJ2-2|-|TRBV18|-
TGTGCCAGCTCACCACGCGTCGGAAGTTCGGCTCCCGGGGAGCTGTTTTTT
CASSPRVGSSAPGELFF
>TRBJ1-2|-|TRBV5-1|TRBD1
TGCGCCAGCAGTAGAGGACAGGGGAACTATGGCTACACCTTC
CASSRGQGNYGYTF
>TRBJ1-4|-|TRBV7-7|-
TGTGCTAGCAGCCCCTTCCGGGAGGAAGAAAAACTGTTTTTT
CASSPFREEEKLFF
>TRBJ1-5|-|TRBV6-1|-
TGTGCCAGCAGTGAAAGGGCGGGGGGCGTTAGGGTATCTCATCAGCCCCAGCATTTT
CASSERAGGVRVSHQPQHF
>TRBJ1-1|-|TRBV15|-
TGTGCCGTACAGGGAACCACTGAAGCTTTCTTT
CAVQGTTEAFF
>TRBJ2-5|-|TRBV28|-
TGTGCCAGCAGAACCCAGGTGGGAATGACAGAGACCCAGTACTTC
CASRTQVGMTETQYF
>TRBJ2-1|many|TRBV15|TRBD1
TGTGCCACCAGCAGGGACAGGGGGAGGAACAATGAGCAGTTCTTC
CATSRDRGRNNEQFF
>TRBJ2-7|-|TRBV7-9|-
TGTGCCAGCAGCGAAACAGGGTCCTTCTCCTACGAGCAGTACTTC
CASSETGSFSYEQYF
>TRBJ2-2|-|TRBV6-6|TRBD1
TGTGCCAGCAGTCTACCTCGGACAGGGATCGGGGAGCTGTTTTTT
CASSLPRTGIGELFF
>TRBJ1-5|-|TRBV5-5|-
TGTGCCAGCAGCTTGGAGCAGGAGTCTCTGTATCAGCCCCAGCATTTT
CASSLEQESLYQPQHF
>TRBJ2-3|once|TRBV20-1|-
TGCAGTGCTGAAGATACGCAGTATTTT
CSAEDTQYF
>TRBJ2-5|-|TRBV5-4|-
TGTGCCAGCAGCTTGGAAGGGGCGGAGACCCAGTACTTC
CASSLEGAETQYF
>TRBJ2-5|-|TRBV14|-
TGTGCCAGCAGCCAAGTCGGCTCTCAAGAGACCCAGTACTTC
CASSQVGSQETQYF
>TRBJ2-3|-|TRBV10-3|-
TGTGCCATCAGCGGGACTTCCCTCACAGATACGCAGTATTTT
CAISGTSLTDTQYF
>TRBJ2-5|-|TRBV5-1|-
TGCGCCAGCAGCTTGGTGCCAGGACGAGAGACCCAGTACTTC
CASSLVPGRETQYF
>TRBJ2-7|-|TRBV11-3|-
TGTGCCAGCAGCTTAGGGGGTTTCCGAGGAGGGGACGTTGTCTACGAGCAGTACTTC
CASSLGGFRGGDVVYEQYF
>TRBJ2-5|-|TRBV12-5|TRBD2
TGTGCTTCAGACAGGTCCGGGGGGGACCAGTACTTC
CASDRSGGDQYF
>TRBJ2-7|-|TRBV18|-
TGTGCCAGCTCACGACTCGGGGCCGACGAGCAGTACTTC
CASSRLGADEQYF
>TRBJ1-3|-|TRBV2|-
TGTGCCAGCCGTCCTCAGGGTATAGGAAACACCATATATTTT
CASRPQGIGNTIYF
>TRBJ2-3|once|TRBV19|TRBD1
TGTGCCACCAGACAGGGCTCAGATACGCAGTATTTT
CATRQGSDTQYF
>TRBJ2-1|-|TRBV27|-
TGTGCCAGCAGAAGTCATACAGGGGGGGGTTACAATGAGCAGTTCTTC
CASRSHTGGGYNEQFF
>TRBJ2-1|-|TRBV6-6|-
TGTGCCAGCAGTTACGGGGGGAAGGAGCAGTTCTTC
CASSYGGKEQFF
>TRBJ2-7|-|TRBV12-5|-
TGTGCTAGTGGTTTGACGAGTCGAGGCGAGCAGTACTTC
CASGLTSRGEQYF
>TRBJ2-3|-|TRBV4-3|TRBD2
TGCGCCAGCAGCCAAATAGCGGGGGGCACAGATACGCAGTATTTT
CASSQIAGGTDTQYF
>TRBJ2-3|-|TRBV20-1|-
TGCAGTGCTGACCTACTAGATACGCAGTATTTT
CSADLLDTQYF
>TRBJ2-5|-|TRBV28|-
TGTGCCAGCAGTTCCTTTCTCGCGGGGCCTCAAGAGACCCAGTACTTC
CASSSFLAGPQETQYF
>TRBJ2-5|once|TRBV4-1|TRBD2
TGCGCCAGCAGCCCACGACCCGACGGGGAGGGGCAAGAGACCCAGTACTTC
CASSPRPDGEGQETQYF
>TRBJ2-3|few|TRBV6-4|-
TGTGCCAGCAGTGACAGGGGAACAGATACGCAGTATTTT
CASSDRGTDTQYF
>TRBJ2-1|-|TRBV4-3|TRBD2
TGCGCCAGCAGCCAAGATGCCCTAGCGGGAGAGTGGTACAATGAGCAGTTCTTC
CASSQDALAGEWYNEQFF
>TRBJ2-5|-|TRBV6-5|-
TGTGCCAGCAGTTTGGGGTCCTTCCACCAAGAGACCCAGTACTTC
CASSLGSFHQETQYF
>TRBJ2-7|once|TRBV2|-
TGTGCCAGCAGTGAAGTAGGGGCCTACGAGCAGTACTTC
CASSEVGAYEQYF
>TRBJ1-4|few|TRBV7-2|-
TGTGCCAGCAGCCCCACCGGGACGCATAATGAAAAACTGTTTTTT
CASSPTGTHNEKLFF
>TRBJ2-3|-|TRBV6-5|TRBD2
TGTGCCAGCAGTTACGCCGGACTAGCGGGTTCAGATACGCAGTATTTT
CASSYAGLAGSDTQYF
>TRBJ2-7|many|TRBV28|-
TGTGCCAGCAGGGAACTATCTGACAGGAGCTCCTACGAGCAGTACTTC
CASRELSDRSSYEQYF
>TRBJ2-1|-|TRBV11-2|-
TGTGCCAGCAGCTTGATCGTGAGGTTATACAATGAGCAGTTCTTC
CASSLIVRLYNEQFF
>TRBJ1-1|-|TRBV19|TRBD1
TGTGCCAGTAACGGACAGGGCCAGAACACTGAAGCTTTCTTT
CASNGQGQNTEAFF
>TRBJ2-5|-|TRBV5-6|-
TGTGCCAGCAGCTTGCCCAGGTGGTACCAAGAGACCCAGTACTTC
CASSLPRWYQETQYF
>TRBJ2-7|-|TRBV11-2|-
TGTGCCAGCAGCTTAGGGTGGGCAGTTCCCTCCTACGAGCAGTACTTC
CASSLGWAVPSYEQYF
>TRBJ1-2|few|TRBV2|-
TGTGCCAGCAGCCTTACGCTGAGCTACACCTTC
CASSLTLSYTF
>TRBJ1-5|-|TRBV5-1|TRBD1
TGCGCCAGCAGCCGGATAAGGGGACAGGGCATCGATCAGCCCCAGCATTTT
CASSRIRGQGIDQPQHF
>TRBJ2-1|-|TRBV2|-
TGTGCCAGCAGGGTGCAGCCTTCCTACAATGAGCAGTTCTTC
CASRVQPSYNEQFF
>TRBJ2-1|-|TRBV30|-
TGTGCCTGGAGCTGGGGTTCCGAGCAGTTCTTC
CAWSWGSEQFF
>TRBJ2-7|-|TRBV19|TRBD1
TGTGCCAGTACTCCTGGGGACAGGGGGGCCTACGAGCAGTACTTC
CASTPGDRGAYEQYF
>TRBJ1-4|-|TRBV27|TRBD1
TGTGCCAGCAGGGGGGGACAGGGTGGTGAAAAACTGTTTTTT
CASRGGQGGEKLFF
>TRBJ2-7|-|TRBV6-5|TRBD2
TGTGCCAATAGGGAAAGGACTAGCGGGAGTTACGAGCAGTACTTC
CANRERTSGSYEQYF
>TRBJ2-7|-|TRBV27|TRBD2
TGTGCCACCGGCATAGCGGGAGCTCTTTTCTACGAGCAGTACTTC
CATGIAGALFYEQYF
>TRBJ2-5|-|TRBV7-9|TRBD1
TGTGCCAGCAGCTTATTTCGGGGATTTCAGGGGGCGGTTCAAGAGACCCAGTACTTC
CASSLFRGFQGAVQETQYF
>TRBJ2-3|-|TRBV5-1|TRBD2
TGCGCCAGCAGCTGGTCTAGCGGGAGGGGCTCGAATACGCAGTATTTT
CASSWSSGRGSNTQYF
>TRBJ2-1|-|TRBV5-1|-
TGCGCCAGCAGCCTGAGGGCCCCCCTCTACAATGAGCAGTTCTTC
CASSLRAPLYNEQFF
>TRBJ2-2|-|TRBV2|-
TGTGCCAGCAGTACGGACTTCAACACCGGGGAGCTGTTTTTT
CASSTDFNTGELFF
>TRBJ1-3|-|TRBV4-2|-
TGTGCCAGCAGCCAAGAGGACAGTAGCTCTGGAAACACCATATATTTT
CASSQEDSSSGNTIYF
>TRBJ2-3|-|TRBV19|TRBD2
TGTGCCACACAAACTAGCGGGAGCACAGATACGCAGTATTTT
CATQTSGSTDTQYF
>TRBJ1-1|-|TRBV30|TRBD1
TGTGCCTGGAGTAGGTCGGACAGGGGCAGAATCTTT
CAWSRSDRGRIF